This T cell receptor (beta chain) was identified in a study of T cell responses to AZD1222 COVID-19 vaccine. Study findings and constraints: When two AZD1222 doses had been given, Spike-specific TCR breadth and depth rose. A mostly white British donor set with more females was recruited, and clonal diversity was possibly underestimated. All repertoire sampling was performed exclusively after the peak T cell response. Unmutated regions of variants are reportedly targeted by nearly half of spike-specific TCRs.

The method was immunoSEQ multiplex PCR; TCRdb's version includes in-frame clones alone and lacks a portion of them. The repertoire holds approximately 100,000 clones, with around 94% as singletons. V lost 7 bases and J 6 bases, leaving 9 bases between the germline ends. The CDR3 totals 11 residues. Germline V gives CDR1 SNHLY, CDR2 FYNNEI. A note on this clone: Its antigen is unknown.

The clonotype originates from an adult in good health. The sequencing used peripheral blood, collected on day 0 of AZD1222 vaccination. This chain links TRBV2 with TRBJ2-5; possible D gene TRBD2, 6 bases. CDR3 loop: CASMEGKTQYF. CDR3 in DNA: TGTGCCAGCATGGAGGGAAAGACCCAGTACTTC.